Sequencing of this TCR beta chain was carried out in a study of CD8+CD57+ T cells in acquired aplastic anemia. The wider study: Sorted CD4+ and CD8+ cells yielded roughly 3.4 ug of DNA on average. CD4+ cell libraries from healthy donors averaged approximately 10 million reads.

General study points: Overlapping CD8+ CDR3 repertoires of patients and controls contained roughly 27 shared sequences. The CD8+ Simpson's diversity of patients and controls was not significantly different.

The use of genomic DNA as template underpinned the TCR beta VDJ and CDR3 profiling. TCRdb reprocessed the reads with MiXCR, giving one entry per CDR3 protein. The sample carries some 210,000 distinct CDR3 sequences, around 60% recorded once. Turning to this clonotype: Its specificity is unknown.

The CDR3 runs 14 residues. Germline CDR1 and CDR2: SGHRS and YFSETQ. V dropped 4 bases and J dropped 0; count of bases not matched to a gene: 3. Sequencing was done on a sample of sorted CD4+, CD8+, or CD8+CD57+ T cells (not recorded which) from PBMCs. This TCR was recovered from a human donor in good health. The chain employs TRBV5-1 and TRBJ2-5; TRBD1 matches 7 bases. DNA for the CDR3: TGCGCCAGCAGCCGGGGACAGTACCAAGAGACCCAGTACTTC. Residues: CASSRGQYQETQYF.